The rows below give T cell receptor beta chains drawn from one sample of a study of blood T cell repertoires in COVID-19. Produced via immunoSEQ multiplex PCR; TCRdb's table is partial and in-frame only. This sample yields roughly 71,000 clones, of which 88% are seen a single time; over 25% belongs to the top ten. Sequenced: peripheral blood. The origin of the receptors is a man between 45 and 60 years old with acute or convalescent COVID-19. Each CDR3 is given with its conserved first and last residue. Fields, in order: CDR3 DNA, CDR3 protein, clone size, D gene, J gene, V gene. D genes are given only for firm matches. Some rows have no size entry. The others give once, few or many, or a class for an expanded clone.

TGTGCCAGCGGGGGGGACCTCGCTGGAAACACCATATATTTT	CASGGDLAGNTIYF	-	-	TRBJ1-3	TRBV6-5
TGTGCCAGCAGCTCGGGACAGGGACTCTCTGGGGCCAACGTCCTGACTTTC	CASSSGQGLSGANVLTF	-	TRBD1	TRBJ2-6	TRBV7-2
TGTGCCAGCAGCGAGGGGACAGGGGACTATAATTCACCCCTCCACTTT	CASSEGTGDYNSPLHF	few	TRBD1	TRBJ1-6	TRBV9
TGTGCCAGCAGCGACAGGAAAGCTTTCTTT	CASSDRKAFF	few	-	TRBJ1-1	TRBV6-2/TRBV6-3
TGTGCCAGCAGCTTAGCCGACTCGAGCTCCTACGAGCAGTACTTC	CASSLADSSSYEQYF	-	-	TRBJ2-7	TRBV11-1
TGCGCCAGCAGCTTGGCGGGGGACAACACCGGGGAGCTGTTTTTT	CASSLAGDNTGELFF	-	-	TRBJ2-2	TRBV5-1
TGTGCCAGCAGGGCTCGACAGGGAAATGAAAAACTGTTTTTT	CASRARQGNEKLFF	-	TRBD1	TRBJ1-4	TRBV2
TGCGCCAGCAGCTTGGTCCGAACGGGACAGCTATTCACCGGGGAGCTGTTTTTT	CASSLVRTGQLFTGELFF	-	TRBD1	TRBJ2-2	TRBV5-1
TGCGCCAGCAGTTCGGACAGGGGACCTGGAAACACCATATATTTT	CASSSDRGPGNTIYF	-	TRBD1	TRBJ1-3	TRBV10-1
TGCGCCAGCAGCGGGGGACTAGCGGGGATTTACTACGAGCAGTACTTC	CASSGGLAGIYYEQYF	-	TRBD2	TRBJ2-7	TRBV5-1
TGTGCCAGCAGTGCCGGGACAGGGAGATCCTACGAGCAGTACTTC	CASSAGTGRSYEQYF	once	TRBD1	TRBJ2-7	TRBV27
TGTGCCAGCAGCTTTGGGACTAGCACAGATACGCAGTATTTT	CASSFGTSTDTQYF	-	-	TRBJ2-3	TRBV5-6
TGCAGCGTTGAGAGGACAGGGCCCAGCAATCAGCCCCAGCATTTT	CSVERTGPSNQPQHF	-	TRBD1	TRBJ1-5	TRBV29-1
TGTGCCAGCAGTTTAACGGGGTCCCAGTACTTC	CASSLTGSQYF	-	-	TRBJ2-5	TRBV12-3/TRBV12-4
TGTGCCAGCAGGCCGGGACTAGATCGCGTTGAGCAGTTCTTC	CASRPGLDRVEQFF	-	TRBD2	TRBJ2-1	TRBV6-6
TGTGCCAGCAGCCTGTACCCGGGGGGGCTGGGCAATGAGCAGTTCTTC	CASSLYPGGLGNEQFF	many	TRBD2	TRBJ2-1	TRBV5-4
TGTGCCAGCAGTTACGGCGGCTCGTACGAGCAGTACTTC	CASSYGGSYEQYF	-	-	TRBJ2-7	TRBV6-5
TGTGCCAGCAGCTCGAGACAGGGTAGTGCTGAAGCTTTCTTT	CASSSRQGSAEAFF	-	TRBD1	TRBJ1-1	TRBV7-2
TGTGCCAGCAGTTACCCCGAGAGCTCCTATAATTCACCCCTCCACTTT	CASSYPESSYNSPLHF	-	-	TRBJ1-6	TRBV6-6
TGTGCCAGCAGCCGACAGGGGGCTTCTGGGGCCAACGTCCTGACTTTC	CASSRQGASGANVLTF	-	TRBD1	TRBJ2-6	TRBV7-8
TGCGCCAGCAGCCCTAGGACTAGCGGGGGACCTAAATCCTACGAGCAGTACTTC	CASSPRTSGGPKSYEQYF	few	TRBD2	TRBJ2-7	TRBV4-1
TGTGCCACCAGCAGAGGGGGGGTTGGGGAGACCCAGTACTTC	CATSRGGVGETQYF	-	-	TRBJ2-5	TRBV15
TGTGCCAGCAGTCGACAACGGGACAGGGGCTACGAGCAGTACTTC	CASSRQRDRGYEQYF	-	TRBD1	TRBJ2-7	TRBV2
TGTGCCAGCAGGGGACAGGGGGCCACTGAAGCTTTCTTT	CASRGQGATEAFF	-	TRBD1	TRBJ1-1	TRBV25-1
TGTGCCAGCAGCTTTACAGGGGGCTCCTACAATGAGCAGTTCTTC	CASSFTGGSYNEQFF	-	TRBD1	TRBJ2-1	TRBV7-3
TGTGCCACCAGTGATTTAACGGACTATGGCTACACCTTC	CATSDLTDYGYTF	few	-	TRBJ1-2	TRBV24-1